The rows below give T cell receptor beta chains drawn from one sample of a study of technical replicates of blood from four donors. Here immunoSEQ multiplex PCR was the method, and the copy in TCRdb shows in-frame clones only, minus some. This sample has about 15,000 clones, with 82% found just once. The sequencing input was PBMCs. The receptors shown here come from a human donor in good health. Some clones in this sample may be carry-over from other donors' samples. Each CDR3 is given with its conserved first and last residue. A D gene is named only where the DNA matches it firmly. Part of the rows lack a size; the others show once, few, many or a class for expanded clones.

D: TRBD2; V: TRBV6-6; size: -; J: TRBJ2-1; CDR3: CASRPGLAGVDEQFF; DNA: TGTGCCAGCAGGCCCGGACTAGCGGGCGTCGATGAGCAGTTCTTC
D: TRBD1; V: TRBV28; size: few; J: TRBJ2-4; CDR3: CASSLSGGNIQYF; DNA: TGTGCCAGCAGTTTGTCAGGGGGAAACATTCAGTACTTC
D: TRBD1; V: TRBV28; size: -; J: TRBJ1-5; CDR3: CASRWDRSNQPQHF; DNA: TGTGCCAGCAGGTGGGACAGGAGCAATCAGCCCCAGCATTTT
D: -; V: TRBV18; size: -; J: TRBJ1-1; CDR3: CASSPDRRGLNTEAFF; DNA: TGTGCCAGCTCACCGGATCGTCGTGGGCTGAACACTGAAGCTTTCTTT
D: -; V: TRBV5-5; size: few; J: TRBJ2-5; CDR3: CASSLEGQQRGTQYF; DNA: TGTGCCAGCAGCTTGGAGGGACAACAACGGGGGACCCAGTACTTC
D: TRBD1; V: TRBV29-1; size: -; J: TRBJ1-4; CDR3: CSVGTGGGEKLFF; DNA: TGCAGCGTTGGGACAGGGGGCGGGGAAAAACTGTTTTTT
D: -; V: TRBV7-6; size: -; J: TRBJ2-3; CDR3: CASSFGGETTDTQYF; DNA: TGTGCCAGCAGCTTTGGGGGCGAAACCACAGATACGCAGTATTTT
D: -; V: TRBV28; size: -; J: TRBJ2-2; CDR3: CASSLRGTGELFF; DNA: TGTGCCAGCAGTTTAAGGGGAACCGGGGAGCTGTTTTTT
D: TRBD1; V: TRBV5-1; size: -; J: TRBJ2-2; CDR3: CASSLTEQGGTGELFF; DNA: TGCGCCAGCAGCTTGACCGAACAGGGGGGCACCGGGGAGCTGTTTTTT
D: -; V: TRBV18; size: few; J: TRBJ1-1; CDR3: CASSPGQLNTEAFF; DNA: TGTGCCAGCTCACCAGGACAGTTGAACACTGAAGCTTTCTTT
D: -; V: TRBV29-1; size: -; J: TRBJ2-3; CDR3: CSVEPGSTDTQYF; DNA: TGCAGCGTTGAGCCGGGTAGCACAGATACGCAGTATTTT
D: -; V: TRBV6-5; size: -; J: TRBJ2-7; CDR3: CASSYSSPSGYEQYF; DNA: TGTGCCAGCAGTTACTCGTCCCCGTCAGGCTACGAGCAGTACTTC
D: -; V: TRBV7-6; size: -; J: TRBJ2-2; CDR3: CASSKTAANTGELFF; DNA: TGTGCCAGCAGCAAGACAGCCGCGAACACCGGGGAGCTGTTTTTT
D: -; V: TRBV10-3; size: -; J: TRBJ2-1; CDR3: CAISDTEPSKNEQFF; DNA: TGTGCCATCAGTGACACCGAGCCAAGTAAGAATGAGCAGTTCTTC
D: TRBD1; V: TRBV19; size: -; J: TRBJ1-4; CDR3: CASSTRGQGYEKLFF; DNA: TGTGCCAGTAGCACGCGGGGACAGGGTTACGAAAAACTGTTTTTT
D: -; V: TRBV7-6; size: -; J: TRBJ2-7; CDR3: CASSRTDTYEQYF; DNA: TGTGCCAGCAGCAGGACAGACACCTACGAGCAGTACTTC
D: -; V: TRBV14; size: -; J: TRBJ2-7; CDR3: CASSQANSYEQYF; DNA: TGTGCCAGCAGCCAAGCGAACAGCTACGAGCAGTACTTC
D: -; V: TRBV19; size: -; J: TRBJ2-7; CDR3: CASSPVGRGSTVSEQYF; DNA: TGTGCCAGTAGCCCTGTCGGCAGGGGATCGACAGTCTCCGAGCAGTACTTC
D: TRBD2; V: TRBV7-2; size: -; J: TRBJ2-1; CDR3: CASSLSGGSGDEQFF; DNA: TGTGCCAGCAGCTTATCCGGCGGGAGCGGAGATGAGCAGTTCTTC
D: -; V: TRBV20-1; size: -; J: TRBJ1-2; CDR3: CRAYMGSGYTF; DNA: TGCAGGGCCTACATGGGGAGCGGCTACACCTTC
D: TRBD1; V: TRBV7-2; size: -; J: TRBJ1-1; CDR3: CASSLPGGDTEAFF; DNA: TGTGCCAGCAGCTTACCAGGGGGTGACACTGAAGCTTTCTTT
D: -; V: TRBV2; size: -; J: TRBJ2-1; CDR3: CASSVDSYNEQFF; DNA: TGTGCCAGCAGTGTGGACAGCTACAATGAGCAGTTCTTC
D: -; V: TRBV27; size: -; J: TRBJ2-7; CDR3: CASSLSDKSYEQYF; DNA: TGTGCCAGCAGTTTATCGGACAAATCCTACGAGCAGTACTTC
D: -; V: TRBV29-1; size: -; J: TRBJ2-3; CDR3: CSVGFGADTQYF; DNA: TGCAGCGTTGGGTTCGGGGCAGATACGCAGTATTTT
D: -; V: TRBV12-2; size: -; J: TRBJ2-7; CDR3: CASRLDFRLGSREQYF; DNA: TGTGCAAGTCGCTTAGACTTTAGACTAGGAAGTCGCGAGCAGTACTTC
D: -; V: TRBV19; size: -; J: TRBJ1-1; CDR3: CASSVGNTEAFF; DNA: TGTGCCAGTAGTGTCGGGAACACTGAAGCTTTCTTT